The 19 T cell receptor beta chains below all came from one sample that was sequenced in a study of blood T cell repertoires in COVID-19. Only in-frame clones appear in the TCRdb table, and some are missing; sequencing was by immunoSEQ multiplex PCR. The table lists 250,000 or so clones, approximately 86% of them singletons, with around 8.8% in the top ten. What was sequenced was peripheral blood. The receptors were gathered from a man aged 35 to 55 with active or convalescent COVID-19.

The chain links TRBV6-5 to TRBJ1-6, with 7 bases fitting TRBD1. This CDR3 has 15 residues. With 2 bases clipped from V and 6 bases from J, the junction kept 4 bases outside the gene matches. Looked up from germline, CDR1 is MNHEY and CDR2 is SVGAGI. Written as DNA, the CDR3 is TGTGCCAGCAGTTACGAGACAGGGACTAATTCACCCCTCCACTTT. Residues: CASSYETGTNSPLHF.

The chain uses TRBV23-1 and TRBJ1-3; the match to TRBD1 covers 7 bases. TRBV23-1 is reported as an ORF; its role is uncertain. This CDR3 has 16 amino acids. V shed 2 bases and J 3 bases; nucleotides not matched to a gene: 7. CDR3 sequence reads: CASSQPDRAGGNTIYF. The CDR3 DNA follows: TGCGCCAGCAGTCAACCCGACAGGGCTGGTGGAAACACCATATATTTT.

V and J are TRBV10-3 and TRBJ2-7; 10 bases agree with TRBD2. CDR1 ENHRY and CDR2 SYGVKD come from the germline V gene. There are 13 residues in the CDR3. Trimming cost V 10 bases and J 6 bases; bases outside gene matches: 9. The CDR3 sequence: CATQAGGPPEQYF. DNA for the CDR3: TGTGCCACCCAAGCGGGAGGGCCCCCCGAGCAGTACTTC.

The rearrangement links TRBV19 to TRBJ2-2, with 11 bases lining up with TRBD1. The trim removed 6 bases at V and 6 bases at J, leaving 6 bases unmatched. CDR1 and CDR2 (germline): LNHDA, SQIVND (reference sequence). The CDR3 contains 15 residues. The CDR3 reads CASRAGQGGSGELFF. In DNA, the CDR3 is TGTGCCAGTAGGGCGGGACAGGGGGGCTCCGGGGAGCTGTTTTTT.

This clone has only one observation. This rearrangement joins TRBV5-6 to TRBJ2-5, with TRBD2 identical over 11 bases. CDR1 is SGHDT, CDR2 YYEEEE, per germline. Trimming at V came to 3 bases and at J to 7 bases, leaving 14 bases not matched to a gene. There are 17 residues in the CDR3. The CDR3 nucleotides are TGTGCCAGCAGCTCCCGGACTAGCGGGTCGGGCCGGGGGACCCAGTACTTC. It codes for CASSSRTSGSGRGTQYF.

The genes are TRBV7-9 and TRBJ1-2; weak D call: TRBD1 (6 bases). V was clipped by 5 bases and J by 2 bases, with 18 bases between them. The CDR3 has 16 amino acids. Germline CDR1 and CDR2: SEHNR and FQNEAQ (reference sequence). The CDR3 loop is CASSLGGAHVNYGYTF. CDR3 bases: TGTGCCAGCAGCCTCGGGGGGGCGCATGTCAACTATGGCTACACCTTC.

The rearrangement joins TRBV7-9 to TRBJ1-2; a weak D match, TRBD1 (5 bases). CDR3 length equals 17 residues. Germline values: CDR1 SEHNR, CDR2 FQNEAQ (reference sequence). With 5 bases removed from V and 0 bases from J, the gap between germline ends came to 19 bases. CDR3 sequence reads: CASSDVGAGRPNYGYTF. Written as DNA, the CDR3 is TGTGCCAGCAGCGATGTAGGGGCAGGGCGACCTAACTATGGCTACACCTTC. Variable domain in full (rest from reference TRBV7-9 and TRBJ1-2): DTGVSQNPRHKITKRGQNVTFRCDPISEHNRLYWYRQTLGQGPEFLTYFQNEAQLEKSRLLSDRFSAERPKGSFSTLEIQRTEQGDSAMYLCASSDVGAGRPNYGYTFGSGTRLTVV.

The chain carries TRBV7-9 and TRBJ2-7; 7 positions agree with TRBD1. V was pared by 2 bases and J by 0 bases, with 4 bases of the junction left unmatched. The CDR3 extends over 15 amino acids. CDR1 is SEHNR, CDR2 FQNEAQ, per germline (reference sequence). CDR3 sequence (DNA): TGTGCCAGCAGCTTACCGGGACAGAGCTCCTACGAGCAGTACTTC. Its translation is CASSLPGQSSYEQYF. The full variable domain, in which reference TRBV7-9 and TRBJ2-7 provide the parts outside the CDR3, is DTGVSQNPRHKITKRGQNVTFRCDPISEHNRLYWYRQTLGQGPEFLTYFQNEAQLEKSRLLSDRFSAERPKGSFSTLEIQRTEQGDSAMYLCASSLPGQSSYEQYFGPGTRLTVT.

The chain recombines TRBV28 with TRBJ2-3, with 9 bases fitting TRBD2. The germline V gene encodes CDR1 MDHEN and CDR2 SYDVKM. Unmatched junction bases numbered 7, after V lost 5 bases and J lost 1 base. The CDR3 covers 16 residues. CDR3: CASSLGSSGGTDTQYF. The CDR3 nucleotides are TGTGCCAGCAGTCTCGGGTCTAGCGGGGGCACAGATACGCAGTATTTT.

The V and J genes are TRBV13 and TRBJ1-4; perhaps TRBD1 as D (5 bases). Germline lookup yields CDR1 PRHDT and CDR2 FYEKMQ (reference sequence). The CDR3 runs 12 residues. The ends were cut back, 5 bases at V and 11 bases at J, with 12 bases in the middle. The DNA for the CDR3 is TGTGCCAGCAGCACCCAGGGAGGGAAACTGTTTTTT. It translates to CASSTQGGKLFF.

The chain employs TRBV19 and TRBJ1-1; no clear D gene. Germline V CDR1 and CDR2: LNHDA, SQIVND (reference sequence). This CDR3 spans 13 amino acids. V lost 6 bases, J lost 2 bases, and 10 bases lay in between. Here the CDR3 DNA reads TGTGCCAGTAGCCAGGTCTTTAACACTGAAGCTTTCTTT. Amino acids: CASSQVFNTEAFF. The full variable domain, rest sourced from reference TRBV19 and TRBJ1-1, is DGGITQSPKYLFRKEGQNVTLSCEQNLNHDAMYWYRQDPGQGLRLIYYSQIVNDFQKGDIAEGYSVSREKKESFPLTVTSAQKNPTAFYLCASSQVFNTEAFFGQGTRLTVV.

V usage is TRBV18 and J usage is TRBJ2-5; the match to TRBD1 covers 7 bases. CDR3 length: 14 residues. Trimming at V came to 5 bases and at J to 0 bases, leaving 3 bases not matched to a gene. Per the germline V gene, CDR1 is KGHSH and CDR2 is LQKENI. The CDR3 bases are TGTGCCAGCTCAACCGGGACAGACCAAGAGACCCAGTACTTC. Amino acid sequence: CASSTGTDQETQYF. The variable domain in full, completed from reference TRBV18 and TRBJ2-5, reads NAGVMQNPRHLVRRRGQEARLRCSPMKGHSHVYWYRQLPEEGLKFMVYLQKENIIDESGMPKERFSAEFPKEGPSILRIQQVVRGDSAAYFCASSTGTDQETQYFGPGTRLLVL.

CDR3 region: CASSLLPGRGTGELFF. For the CDR3, the DNA is TGTGCCAGCAGCTTACTACCCGGGAGGGGGACCGGGGAGCTGTTTTTT. V and J are TRBV7-9 and TRBJ2-2, with TRBD2 matching 8 bases. The CDR3 sequence is 16 residues long. Trimming removed 2 bases from V and 5 bases from J; junction bases left unmatched: 7. Germline V CDR1 and CDR2: SEHNR, FQNEAQ (reference sequence).

The chain carries TRBV25-1 and TRBJ2-7; a possible D gene is TRBD2 (5 bases). The CDR3 has 13 amino acids. Germline V gene lookup returns CDR1 MGHDK and CDR2 SYGVNS. V lost 1 base to trimming and J lost 3 bases, with 7 bases between them. The CDR3 spells CASSEFGVYEQYF. CDR3 in DNA: TGTGCCAGCAGTGAATTCGGGGTCTACGAGCAGTACTTC.

The rearrangement uses TRBV5-6 and TRBJ1-6, with 7 bases aligning to TRBD1. The CDR3 covers 14 residues. The J segment lost 18 bases and the V segment lost 4 bases, leaving 16 bases of the junction unmatched. Germline V gene lookup returns CDR1 SGHDT and CDR2 YYEEEE. The DNA of the CDR3 is TGTGCCAGCAGCCGACAGGGACTCTTGGATTCCCCCCACTTT. Translating it yields CASSRQGLLDSPHF.

This clone was recorded only once. The chain recombines TRBV28 with TRBJ2-7; 7 bases fit TRBD2. Trimming took 4 bases from V and 2 from J; bases not matched to a gene: 5. In germline, CDR1 is MDHEN, CDR2 SYDVKM. This CDR3 region has 14 residues. In DNA form, the CDR3 reads TGTGCCAGCAGTTCCACCGGGACTACCTACGAGCAGTACTTC. This encodes CASSSTGTTYEQYF. The full variable domain, in which reference TRBV28 and TRBJ2-7 provide the parts outside the CDR3, is DVKVTQSSRYLVKRTGEKVFLECVQDMDHENMFWYRQDPGLGLRLIYFSYDVKMKEKGDIPEGYSVSREKKERFSLILESASTNQTSMYLCASSSTGTTYEQYFGPGTRLTVT.

This chain uses TRBV5-8 with TRBJ2-7; 9 bases map to TRBD2. This CDR3 region has 15 residues. Unmatched junction bases numbered 6, after V lost 4 bases and J lost 1 base. Germline V gene lookup returns CDR1 SGHTS and CDR2 YDEGEE. The CDR3: CASSHNAGGSYEQYF. The CDR3, as DNA: TGTGCCAGCAGCCACAACGCGGGAGGGTCCTACGAGCAGTACTTC.

This clone was observed a few times. This chain uses TRBV6-5 with TRBJ1-6; maybe TRBD1 (6 bases). V dropped 6 bases and J dropped 6 bases, with 12 bases sitting between them. The germline V gene encodes CDR1 MNHEY and CDR2 SVGAGI. The CDR3 is 14 amino acids. CDR3 amino acids: CASRRQEVNSPLHF. The CDR3 nucleotides are TGTGCCAGCAGGCGACAGGAGGTTAATTCACCCCTCCACTTT.

V gene TRBV5-1 combines with J gene TRBJ2-3; no firm D call. V lost 4 bases to trimming and J lost 6 bases, with 6 bases between them. Per germline, CDR1 SGHRS and CDR2 YFSETQ. This CDR3 region has 11 residues. For the CDR3, the DNA is TGCGCCAGCAGCGCAGTGGATACGCAGTATTTT. Its protein product is CASSAVDTQYF.